Listed below are T cell receptor beta chains from one sample, sequenced in a study of immune cell composition in non-small cell lung cancer. This table comes from immunoSEQ multiplex PCR, and its TCRdb copy is limited to in-frame clones, with some not included. The table shows roughly 2,500 clones, with 76% occurring only once. The specimen sequenced was lung tumor tissue. Every receptor here comes from a human donor with non-small cell lung cancer. Both conserved end residues are part of each CDR3. The order of the fields is CDR3 DNA, CDR3 protein, D gene, J gene, clone size, V gene. The D gene is left open where the match is weak. Not every row has a clone size; where given, it reads once, few, many or a size class.

TGTGCCAGCAGCTTAACTACCGGCTCTCAGCCCCAGCATTTT	CASSLTTGSQPQHF	.	TRBJ1-5	few	TRBV11-2
TGCGCCAGCAGCCCCCGGGACGGGGAGGTGGACACCATATATTTT	CASSPRDGEVDTIYF	.	TRBJ1-3	.	TRBV5-1
TGCGCCAGCCTCGGACTAGCGGGTCTTAGGGATGAGCAGTTCTTC	CASLGLAGLRDEQFF	TRBD2	TRBJ2-1	.	TRBV10-2
TGCGCCAGCGGTCGACAGGGTCGGTACACTGAAGCTTTCTTT	CASGRQGRYTEAFF	TRBD1	TRBJ1-1	.	TRBV10-2
TGTGCCAGCAGTTCCTTAGGGGGGGCTAACTATGGCTACACCTTC	CASSSLGGANYGYTF	.	TRBJ1-2	few	TRBV27
TGTGCCAGCAACCCGACAGGGAGCGAGACCCAGTACTTC	CASNPTGSETQYF	TRBD1	TRBJ2-5	.	TRBV6-1
TGTGCCAGCAGCTTGCCAGGGGGAACTGAGCAGTTCTTC	CASSLPGGTEQFF	TRBD1	TRBJ2-1	.	TRBV5-5
TGTGCCTGGAGTAGGGACACCAATCAGCCCCAGCATTTT	CAWSRDTNQPQHF	.	TRBJ1-5	.	TRBV30
TGTGCCAGCAGTTTAATTTCTGCCTACGAGCAGTACTTC	CASSLISAYEQYF	.	TRBJ2-7	.	TRBV28
TGCGCCAGCAGCCTGGCAATGGGAGGAGAGACCCAGTACTTC	CASSLAMGGETQYF	.	TRBJ2-5	.	TRBV4-1
TGTGCCAGCAGCTTAAATAGCGGCGCATACAATGAGCAGTTCTTC	CASSLNSGAYNEQFF	.	TRBJ2-1	.	TRBV11-2
TGCGCCAGCAGCTATGGACAGGGGATGGTAACTAATGAAAAACTGTTTTTT	CASSYGQGMVTNEKLFF	TRBD1	TRBJ1-4	.	TRBV5-1
TGTGCCAGCAGCTTCGGCGGGGCCGATAATTCACCCCTCCACTTT	CASSFGGADNSPLHF	.	TRBJ1-6	few	TRBV5-6
TGTGCCAGTAGTATCTTCGCGGGTAATTCACCCCTCCACTTT	CASSIFAGNSPLHF	.	TRBJ1-6	.	TRBV19
TGTGCCAGCAGCTCGGGACTTGAAGCTTTCTTT	CASSSGLEAFF	.	TRBJ1-1	few	TRBV11-2
TGTGCCAGCAGGAGTGGTGGCGGGGTGGCCGGGGAGCTGTTTTTT	CASRSGGGVAGELFF	.	TRBJ2-2	once	TRBV6-1
TGTGCCAGCAGTCCCAGGGCCAACACCTACGAGCAGTACTTC	CASSPRANTYEQYF	.	TRBJ2-7	.	TRBV27
TGTGCCAGCAGCCAAGAAACAAGAAACATTCAGTACTTC	CASSQETRNIQYF	.	TRBJ2-4	.	TRBV4-2
TGTGCCAGCAGCTTAGGTGGACTAGCGGTCTACGAGCAGTACTTC	CASSLGGLAVYEQYF	TRBD2	TRBJ2-7	few	TRBV7-8
TGTGCCAGTAGTGCGTACAGGGATTTTAACACTGAAGCTTTCTTT	CASSAYRDFNTEAFF	.	TRBJ1-1	.	TRBV19
TGTGCCAGCAGCTTAGGTGACAACAGGGAGCAGTACTTC	CASSLGDNREQYF	.	TRBJ2-7	.	TRBV11-3
TGTGCCAGCAACCTGGACGGGAACAATCAGCCCCAGCATTTT	CASNLDGNNQPQHF	.	TRBJ1-5	.	TRBV6-6
TGCGCCAGCAGCCACGGACAGGGGGCGAGGGCCCTCCACTTT	CASSHGQGARALHF	TRBD1	TRBJ1-6	.	TRBV5-1
TGTGCCAGCTCACCACCAGGACAGAGCGGAGGCTACACCTTC	CASSPPGQSGGYTF	.	TRBJ1-2	.	TRBV18
TGCGCCAGCAGCTTGTCTGGCGGTTACCTGTTTGAGCAGTTCTTC	CASSLSGGYLFEQFF	.	TRBJ2-1	once	TRBV5-1
TGTGCCAGCACCCTTCTCAAAGAGACAGGGTCTGGCTACACCTTC	CASTLLKETGSGYTF	TRBD1	TRBJ1-2	.	TRBV6-1